This paragraph covers one T cell receptor (beta chain) sequence. This entry belongs to a study of sequential checkpoint blockade in melanoma. CDR1 and CDR2 (germline): MNHNY, SVGAGI (reference sequence). The CDR3 is 15 amino acids. The V and J ends lost 7 bases and 4 bases respectively, with 19 bases between them. Only in-frame clones appear in the TCRdb table, and some are missing; sequencing was by immunoSEQ multiplex PCR. Here the sample spans about 28,000 clones, 70% to 90% being singletons. Noted treatment: randomized to nivolumab then ipilimumab (arm A) or the reverse (arm B). The J gene is TRBJ1-2, the V gene TRBV6-6; D perhaps matches TRBD1 (5 bases). The sequence came from a human donor with melanoma. This specimen consisted of CD8+ T cells sorted from blood (inferred from file names), obtained from a patient given nivolumab and ipilimumab in sequence. In nucleotides, the CDR3 is TGTGCCAGCATCCCCTTGGGGGGAAACTTCTATGGCTACACCTTC. Translation: CASIPLGGNFYGYTF.